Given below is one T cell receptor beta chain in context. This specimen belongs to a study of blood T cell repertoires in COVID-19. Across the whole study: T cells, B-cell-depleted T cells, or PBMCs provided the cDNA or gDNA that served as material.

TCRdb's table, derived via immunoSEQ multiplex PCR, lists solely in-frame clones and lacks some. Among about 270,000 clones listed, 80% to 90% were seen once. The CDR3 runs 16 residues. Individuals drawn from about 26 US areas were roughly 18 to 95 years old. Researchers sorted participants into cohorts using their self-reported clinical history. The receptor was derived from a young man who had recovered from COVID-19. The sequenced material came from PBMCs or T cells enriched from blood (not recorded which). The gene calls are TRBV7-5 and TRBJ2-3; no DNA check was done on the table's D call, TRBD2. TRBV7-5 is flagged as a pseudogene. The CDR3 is CARSLVAGVPTDTQYF. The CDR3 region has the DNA TGTGCCAGAAGCTTAGTTGCGGGGGTCCCCACAGATACGCAGTATTTT.